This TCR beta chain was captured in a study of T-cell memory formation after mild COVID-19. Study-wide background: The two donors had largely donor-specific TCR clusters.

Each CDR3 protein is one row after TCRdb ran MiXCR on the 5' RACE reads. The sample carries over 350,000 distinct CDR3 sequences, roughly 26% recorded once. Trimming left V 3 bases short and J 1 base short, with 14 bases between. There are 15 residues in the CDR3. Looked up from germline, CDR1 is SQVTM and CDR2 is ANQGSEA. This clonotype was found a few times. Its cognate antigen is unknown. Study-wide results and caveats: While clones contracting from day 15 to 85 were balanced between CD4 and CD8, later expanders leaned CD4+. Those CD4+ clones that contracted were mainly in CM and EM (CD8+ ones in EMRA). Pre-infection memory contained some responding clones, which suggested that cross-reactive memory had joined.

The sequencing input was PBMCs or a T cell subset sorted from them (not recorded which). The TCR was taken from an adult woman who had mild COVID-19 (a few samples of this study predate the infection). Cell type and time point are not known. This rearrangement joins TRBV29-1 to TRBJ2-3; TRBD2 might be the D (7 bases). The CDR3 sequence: CSVDEGGQGTDTQYF. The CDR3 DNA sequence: TGCAGCGTTGACGAGGGGGGGCAGGGCACAGATACGCAGTATTTT.